The 25 T cell receptor beta chains below all came from one sample that was sequenced in a study of shared clonotypes between healthy human individuals. Only in-frame clones appear in the TCRdb table, and some are missing; sequencing was by immunoSEQ multiplex PCR. The profile covers 2 million to 2.5 million clones, with about 95% appearing a single time and approximately 0.13% taken by the ten largest. The sample comprised naive CD4+ T cells sorted from blood. The subset here: CD45RA+ positively selected. These receptors all come from a man younger than 30 in good health.

This clone was detected a few times. Other DNA sequences in this sample translate to the same CDR3. This chain links TRBV7-9 with TRBJ2-7; the match to TRBD1 covers 11 bases. The CDR3 contains 15 residues. Trimming removed 1 base from V and 3 bases from J; junction bases left unmatched: 2. Looked up from germline, CDR1 is SEHNR and CDR2 is FQNEAQ (reference sequence). CDR3 sequence: CASSLVGTGGYEQYF. Here the CDR3 DNA reads TGTGCCAGCAGCTTAGTGGGGACAGGGGGCTACGAGCAGTACTTC. The full variable domain, completed using reference TRBV7-9 and TRBJ2-7, is DTGVSQNPRHKITKRGQNVTFRCDPISEHNRLYWYRQTLGQGPEFLTYFQNEAQLEKSRLLSDRFSAERPKGSFSTLEIQRTEQGDSAMYLCASSLVGTGGYEQYFGPGTRLTVT.

This clone was picked up one time. CDR3 sequence reads: CASTPQGVETQYF. The CDR3 DNA is TGCGCCAGCACCCCACAGGGAGTAGAGACCCAGTACTTC. The rearrangement links TRBV5-1 to TRBJ2-5, with D maybe TRBD1 (6 bases). Trimming took 6 bases from V and 4 from J, leaving 13 bases between them. This CDR3 has 13 amino acids. Germline-derived CDR1 and CDR2 are SGHRS and YFSETQ.

The chain links TRBV28 to TRBJ1-2; 7 positions agree with TRBD1. The CDR3 sequence is 16 residues long. Germline V gene data show CDR1 as MDHEN and CDR2 as SYDVKM. V lost 5 bases, J lost 0 bases, and 9 bases stayed unmatched. The CDR3 DNA follows: TGTGCCAGCAGTCGGGACGGGACAGCTTCTAACTATGGCTACACCTTC. This sequence encodes CASSRDGTASNYGYTF.

The genes are TRBV5-4 and TRBJ2-3, with D uncertain. V lost 0 bases to trimming and J lost 5 bases, with 7 bases between them. The CDR3 consists of 13 residues. CDR1 and CDR2 from the germline V gene are SGHNT and YYREEE (reference sequence). CDR3 sequence reads: CASSLVAIDTQYF. As DNA, the CDR3 is TGTGCCAGCAGCTTGGTTGCGATAGATACGCAGTATTTT.

Regarding this clone: At the DNA level, this CDR3 is encoded by other sequences in the same sample as well. V gene TRBV10-3 combines with J gene TRBJ1-1; 8 nucleotides line up with TRBD1. Germline V lookup: CDR1 ENHRY, CDR2 SYGVKD. V was clipped by 6 bases and J by 2 bases; unmatched bases: 5. CDR3 length: 14 amino acids. The CDR3 loop is CAISPDRGNTEAFF. The DNA for the CDR3 is TGTGCCATCAGCCCCGACAGGGGCAACACTGAAGCTTTCTTT.

The CDR3 sequence: CASSFDGRPYNEQFF. In DNA, the CDR3 is TGTGCCAGCAGTTTCGACGGGAGGCCCTACAATGAGCAGTTCTTC. This chain uses TRBV27 with TRBJ2-1, with 7 nucleotides matching TRBD2. Germline V CDR1 and CDR2: MNHEY, SMNVEV (reference sequence). V lost 3 bases to trimming and J lost 2 bases; unmatched junction nucleotides: 4. The CDR3 totals 15 residues.

The rearrangement links TRBV6-6 to TRBJ1-6; no definite D call. The CDR3 covers 14 residues. The germline V gene encodes CDR1 MNHNY and CDR2 SVGAGI (reference sequence). Trimming took 5 bases from V and 7 from J, leaving 12 bases between them. The CDR3 protein is CASSGYLGNSPLHF. Here the CDR3 DNA reads TGTGCCAGCAGTGGGTACCTGGGAAATTCACCCCTCCACTTT.

This chain's CDR3 is CASSTLAGGGETQYF. Here the CDR3 DNA reads TGCGCCAGCAGCACACTAGCGGGAGGAGGAGAGACCCAGTACTTC. The chain links TRBV5-1 to TRBJ2-5, with 12 positions matching TRBD2. V shed 4 bases and J 4 bases; nucleotides not matched to a gene: 5. The CDR3 is 15 residues long. Germline CDR1 SGHRS, CDR2 YFSETQ.

V and J are TRBV10-3 and TRBJ1-4, with 7 bases fitting TRBD1. The trim removed 6 bases at V and 5 bases at J, leaving 3 bases unmatched. Germline V gene lookup returns CDR1 ENHRY and CDR2 SYGVKD. The CDR3 is made up of 13 amino acids. Here the CDR3 DNA reads TGTGCCATCAGAGGGGGCTTGAATGAAAAACTGTTTTTT. Encoded protein: CAIRGGLNEKLFF.

Here the CDR3 reads CASSLVTGAGNTIYF. The DNA of the CDR3 is TGTGCCAGCAGCTTGGTCACAGGGGCTGGAAACACCATATATTTT. The gene calls are TRBV5-6 and TRBJ1-3, with 7 positions matching TRBD1. J gave up 2 bases and V 0 bases, and 2 bases lay outside the gene matches. The V gene's germline CDR1 is SGHDT and CDR2 YYEEEE. The CDR3 runs to 15 residues.

The chain uses TRBV18 and TRBJ2-5, with 8 nucleotides matching TRBD1. The CDR3 contains 16 residues. Per germline, CDR1 KGHSH and CDR2 LQKENI. V was pared by 2 bases and J by 9 bases, with 14 bases of the junction left unmatched. The CDR3, as DNA: TGTGCCAGCTCACCAAACTCGGTGCAGGGGGCAGGTTCCCAGTACTTC. This sequence encodes CASSPNSVQGAGSQYF.

This clone has only one observation. The gene calls are TRBV6-5 and TRBJ1-1; D perhaps matches TRBD1 (6 bases). This CDR3 has 16 amino acids. V was clipped by 2 bases and J by 1 base, with 14 bases between them. CDR1 is MNHEY, CDR2 SVGAGI, per germline. Written as DNA, the CDR3 is TGTGCCAGCAGTTACCAACAGGGTATAGGGAACACTGAAGCTTTCTTT. Its protein is CASSYQQGIGNTEAFF.

This clone was counted once. The genes are TRBV4-1 and TRBJ1-3; D is ambiguous. Germline V lookup: CDR1 MGHRA, CDR2 YSYEKL. CDR3 size: 17 residues. Trimming took 5 bases from V and 0 from J, leaving 17 bases between them. The CDR3 DNA sequence: TGCGCCAGCAGCTCGAGGACTGTCTCTCTCTCTGGAAACACCATATATTTT. This sequence encodes CASSSRTVSLSGNTIYF.

This chain links TRBV7-2 with TRBJ2-5, with 12 bases that match TRBD2. CDR1 is SGHTA and CDR2 is FQGNSA in the germline V gene. The length of the CDR3 is 17 residues. V shed 0 bases and J 4 bases; nucleotides not matched to a gene: 6. CDR3 in DNA: TGTGCCAGCAGCTTAGCGCAACTAGCGGGGGGATTAGAGACCCAGTACTTC. As protein: CASSLAQLAGGLETQYF.

The V and J genes are TRBV4-3 and TRBJ1-1, with D hard to call. The CDR3 is 14 residues long. Germline V gives CDR1 LGHNA, CDR2 YSLEER. Trimming pared 4 bases from V and 4 bases from J, leaving 13 bases between. CDR3 sequence reads: CASSRSAGGTEAFF. For the CDR3, the DNA is TGCGCCAGCAGCCGTAGCGCCGGAGGCACTGAAGCTTTCTTT.

As concerns this clone: This same CDR3 is encoded by further DNA sequences in the sample. V and J are TRBV15 and TRBJ1-4; D is perhaps TRBD1 (5 bases). Germline V CDR1 and CDR2: LNHNV, YYDKDF (reference sequence). V lost 0 bases, J lost 7 bases, and 6 bases lay in between. The CDR3 sequence is 13 residues long. CDR3 residues: CATSRDRVEKLFF. In DNA, the CDR3 is TGTGCCACCAGCAGAGACAGGGTTGAAAAACTGTTTTTT.

This chain uses TRBV6-1 with TRBJ2-7; D might be TRBD1 (6 bases). Trimming took 2 bases from V and 2 from J, leaving 13 bases between them. The CDR3 consists of 15 residues. Germline V gene lookup returns CDR1 MNHNS and CDR2 SASEGT. CDR3 coding DNA: TGTGCCAGCAGTGAACAGGGGACCAGTGCCTACGAGCAGTACTTC. This sequence encodes CASSEQGTSAYEQYF.

The rearrangement joins TRBV19 to TRBJ1-5; tentative D call: TRBD1 (6 bases). Trimming pared 4 bases from V and 0 bases from J, leaving 19 bases between. Germline V CDR1 and CDR2: LNHDA, SQIVND (reference sequence). The CDR3 extends over 18 amino acids. For the CDR3, the DNA is TGTGCCAGTAGTACAAGCCACAGGGAACCTTATAGCAATCAGCCCCAGCATTTT. It encodes CASSTSHREPYSNQPQHF.

This sequence joins TRBV7-8 and TRBJ1-1; TRBD1 matches 8 bases. The CDR3 totals 15 residues. Germline CDR1 is SGHVS and CDR2 is FQNEAQ. J was trimmed by 0 bases and V by 5 bases; bases with no gene match: 5. The CDR3 is CASSRDRIMNTEAFF. The CDR3 coding sequence is TGTGCCAGCAGCCGGGACAGGATCATGAACACTGAAGCTTTCTTT.

This chain links TRBV30 with TRBJ2-5; no firm D call. The CDR3 length is 13 residues. Germline V gene sequence: CDR1 GTSNPN, CDR2 SVGIG (reference sequence). Between the trimmed V and J ends, which lost 1 base and 4 bases, there was a span of 10 bases. CDR3 sequence reads: CAWSASSLETQYF. CDR3 DNA sequence: TGTGCCTGGAGTGCGAGTTCCTTAGAGACCCAGTACTTC.

The rearrangement joins TRBV5-1 to TRBJ2-1; perhaps TRBD2 as D (6 bases). Trimming cost V 0 bases and J 3 bases, with 13 bases left between them. This CDR3 comprises 16 residues. The V gene's germline CDR1 is SGHRS and CDR2 YFSETQ. CDR3 sequence (DNA): TGCGCCAGCAGCTTGGGGTACGGGGGTGTCTACAATGAGCAGTTCTTC. This gives the protein CASSLGYGGVYNEQFF.

This clone showed up just once. The chain combines TRBV18 with TRBJ2-4, with D perhaps matching TRBD1 (7 bases). This CDR3 region has 15 residues. V lost 2 bases to trimming and J lost 9 bases, with 17 bases between them. Germline assignment: CDR1 KGHSH and CDR2 LQKENI. This CDR3 reads CASSPGQGGRGIQYF. The CDR3 nucleotides are TGTGCCAGCTCACCAGGGCAGGGGGGCCGAGGCATTCAGTACTTC.

A remark on this clone: Compared with germline, one end of the junction differs, possibly owing to a read error. The chain is built from TRBV2 and TRBJ2-7; 9 bases are a match to TRBD2. Per germline, CDR1 SNHLY and CDR2 FYNNEI. This CDR3 has 14 amino acids. Written as DNA, the CDR3 is TGTGCCAGCATTCCGGGACTAGCAGCACCCCACGCAGACTTC. Translating it yields CASIPGLAAPHADF.

The genes are TRBV6-5 and TRBJ2-7; 7 bases line up with TRBD2. Germline assignment: CDR1 MNHEY and CDR2 SVGAGI. The CDR3 covers 15 residues. V was clipped by 4 bases and J by 2 bases; unmatched bases: 8. The CDR3 region is CASSSTTSFTYEQYF. The CDR3 nucleotides are TGTGCCAGCAGTTCGACGACTAGCTTCACCTACGAGCAGTACTTC.

The V and J genes are TRBV5-4 and TRBJ1-4; a possible D gene is TRBD1 (6 bases). The CDR3 has 15 amino acids. Germline V gene sequence: CDR1 SGHNT, CDR2 YYREEE (reference sequence). V was trimmed by 0 bases and J by 5 bases, leaving 11 bases between them. CDR3 in amino acids: CASSLEGGANEKLFF. CDR3 DNA: TGTGCCAGCAGCTTGGAGGGGGGCGCGAATGAAAAACTGTTTTTT.